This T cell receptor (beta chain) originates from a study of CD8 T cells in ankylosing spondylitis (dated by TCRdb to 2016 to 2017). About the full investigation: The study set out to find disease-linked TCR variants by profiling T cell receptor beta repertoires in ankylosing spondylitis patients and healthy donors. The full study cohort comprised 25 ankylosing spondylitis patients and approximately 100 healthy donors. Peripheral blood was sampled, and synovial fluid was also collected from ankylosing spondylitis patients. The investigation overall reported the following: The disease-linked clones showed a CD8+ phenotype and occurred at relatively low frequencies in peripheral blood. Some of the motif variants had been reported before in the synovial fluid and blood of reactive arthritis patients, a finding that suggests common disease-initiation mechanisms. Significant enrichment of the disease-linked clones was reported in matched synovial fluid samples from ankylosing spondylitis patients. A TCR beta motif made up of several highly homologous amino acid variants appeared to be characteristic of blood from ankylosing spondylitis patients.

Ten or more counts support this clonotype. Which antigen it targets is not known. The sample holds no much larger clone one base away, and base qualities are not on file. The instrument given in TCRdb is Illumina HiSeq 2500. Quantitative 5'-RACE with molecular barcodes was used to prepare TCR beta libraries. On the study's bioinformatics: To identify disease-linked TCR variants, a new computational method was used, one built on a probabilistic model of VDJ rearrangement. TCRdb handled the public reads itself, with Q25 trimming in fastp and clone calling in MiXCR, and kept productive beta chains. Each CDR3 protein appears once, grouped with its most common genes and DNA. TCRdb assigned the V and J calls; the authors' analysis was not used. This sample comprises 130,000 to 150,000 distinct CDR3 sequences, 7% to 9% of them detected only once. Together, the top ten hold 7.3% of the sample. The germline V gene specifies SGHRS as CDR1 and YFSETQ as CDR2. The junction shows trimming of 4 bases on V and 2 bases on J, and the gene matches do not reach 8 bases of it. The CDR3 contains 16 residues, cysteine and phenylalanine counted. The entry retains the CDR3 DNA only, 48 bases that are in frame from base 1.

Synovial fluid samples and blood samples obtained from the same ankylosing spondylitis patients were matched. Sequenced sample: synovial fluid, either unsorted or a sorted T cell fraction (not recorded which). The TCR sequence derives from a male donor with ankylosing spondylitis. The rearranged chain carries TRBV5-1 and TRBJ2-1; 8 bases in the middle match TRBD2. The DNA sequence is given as TGCGCCAGCAGCCGAGACTTAGCGGGAACCTACAATGAGCAGTTCTTC. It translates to CASSRDLAGTYNEQFF.